This TCR beta chain originates from a study of technical replicates of blood from a handful of donors (dated 2017 in TCRdb). Worth noting for this clone: Its binding antigen is unknown. Per-base quality was not reported, and no clone a single base away is much larger than it.

CDR1 MGHRA and CDR2 YSYEKL are derived from the germline V gene. V loses 3 bases of germline sequence and J loses 0 bases, and the interval between the two ends is 14 bases. From its cysteine to its phenylalanine, the CDR3 spans 17 amino acids. CDR3 DNA only is kept here, 51 bases in frame from base 1. Libraries came from the immunoSEQ multiplex PCR assay. TCRdb took this table from immuneACCESS and kept in-frame rearrangements with V and J called. Such tables lack part of the clones; where checked against another copy, unresolved V genes explain under half of the gap, and the rest is unexplained. The sample profile shows around 70,000 clones; 93% of them were found once. Jointly, the top ten make up 0.25% to 0.3% of the sample.

Sequenced material: T cells isolated from PBMCs. Here the chain combines TRBV4-1 and TRBJ1-4; TRBD1 is a weak D gene call, 6 bases matching. The receptor comes from a human donor in good health. The CDR3 reads CASSQDIYRATNEKLFF. The bases are TGCGCCAGCAGCCAGGACATCTACAGGGCAACTAATGAAAAACTGTTTTTT.